This TCR beta chain is drawn from a study of cytomegalovirus exposure and HLA in healthy donors. The wider study: Among around 170 million T cells, an earlier analysis found 120 million or so unique TCR beta sequences. General study results and limits: An analysis done earlier found most TCR beta V segments productive about 87% or about 30% of the time. Highly shared variants forming one cluster were likely a sequencing artifact.

With regard to this clone: Its antigen is undetermined.

Primers: 60 Vbeta forward and 13 Jbeta reverse. Clones were sequenced by immunoSEQ multiplex PCR, and TCRdb holds only the in-frame ones, with some missing. The table has fewer than 150,000 clones, roughly 80% seen once; the top ten hold about 3.1%. Sequencing was done on a sample of PBMCs. The TCR comes from a man aged 35 to 55 in good health and CMV-seronegative.

The CDR3 DNA reads TGTGCCAGCAGAACCGGGACAGGGTCCACCGGGGAGCTGTTTTTT. As protein: CASRTGTGSTGELFF. The chain has TRBV28 and TRBJ2-2; 9 nucleotides agree with TRBD1. Germline V gene data show CDR1 as MDHEN and CDR2 as SYDVKM. V gave up 6 bases and J gave up 4 bases; unmatched junction bases: 6. The CDR3 has 15 residues.